Listed here are 31 T cell receptor beta chains from one sample, sequenced in a study of Graves' ophthalmopathy and Graves' hyperthyroidism. RNA transcripts were the source from which TCR beta CDR3 regions were amplified. RT-PCR with HTBI primers came first, then second-round multiplex PCR. MiXCR, applied by TCRdb to the multiplex PCR reads, yields one record per CDR3 protein. In the table there are 340,000 or so distinct CDR3 sequences, 15% to 20% of which are singletons. Sequenced sample: peripheral blood. The receptors were gathered from an adult man with Graves' ophthalmopathy.

This clonotype was seen ten or more times. The chain joins TRBV7-2 to TRBJ1-5; D is perhaps TRBD1 (6 bases). There are 17 residues in the CDR3. CDR1 is SGHTA and CDR2 is FQGNSA in the germline V gene. V lost 0 bases, J lost 2 bases, and 14 bases lay in between. The CDR3 coding sequence is TGTGCCAGCAGCTTAGCGGGACAAACTGAGGGCAATCAGCCCCAGCATTTT. Translating it yields CASSLAGQTEGNQPQHF.

This clonotype turned up a few times. The CDR3 is CASSLVLAGGRLETQYF. The CDR3 coding sequence is TGTGCCAGCAGTTTAGTACTAGCGGGAGGGCGTCTCGAGACCCAGTACTTC. The V gene is TRBV12-3 or TRBV12-4, the J gene TRBJ2-5, with TRBD2 identical over 13 bases. V shed 1 base, J shed 5 bases, and the junction held 7 bases outside the gene matches. The CDR3 covers 17 residues.

Many counts were recorded for this clonotype. The chain has TRBV10-3 and TRBJ2-7, with a possible D match to TRBD2 (5 bases). Germline loops: CDR1 ENHRY, CDR2 SYGVKD. The V end was cut by 5 bases, the J end by 3 bases, with 14 bases between. This CDR3 is 14 amino acids long. CDR3 sequence reads: CAISPRTRFYEQYF. CDR3 nucleotide sequence: TGTGCCATCAGTCCGCGAACTAGGTTCTACGAGCAGTACTTC.

This clonotype was detected ten times or more. This chain links TRBV6-5 with TRBJ1-2; D gene uncertain. The germline V gene has CDR1 MNHEY and CDR2 SVGAGI. With 0 bases removed from V and 4 bases from J, the gap between germline ends came to 12 bases. The CDR3 loop spans 15 amino acids. The CDR3 loop is CASSYSKVGTYGYTF. Written as DNA, the CDR3 is TGTGCCAGCAGTTACTCGAAGGTCGGAACCTATGGCTACACCTTC.

This rearrangement joins TRBV7-9 to TRBJ2-5, with 7 bases fitting TRBD1. Germline V lookup: CDR1 SEHNR, CDR2 FQNEAQ (reference sequence). This CDR3 contains 12 residues. The junction had 3 bases not matched to a gene; V was cut back by 8 bases and J by 3 bases. The CDR3 reads CASQGVEETQYF. CDR3 DNA sequence: TGTGCCAGCCAGGGGGTAGAAGAGACCCAGTACTTC.

This clonotype showed up many times. V is TRBV19 and J is TRBJ2-6; D call uncertain. This CDR3 is built from 14 residues. Between the trimmed V and J ends, which lost 5 bases and 1 base, there was a span of 6 bases. The germline V gene encodes CDR1 LNHDA and CDR2 SQIVND (reference sequence). The CDR3 DNA reads TGTGCCAGTAGTCCGGGTTCTGGGGCCAACGTCCTGACTTTC. This sequence encodes CASSPGSGANVLTF.

This clonotype was seen ten or more times. The chain uses TRBV6-1 and TRBJ1-2; D not certain. CDR3 length: 14 amino acids. The germline V gene encodes CDR1 MNHNS and CDR2 SASEGT. The V end lost 4 bases, the J end lost 3 bases, and 12 bases lay between the germline ends. The CDR3 sequence is CASSALKEDYGYTF. Here the CDR3 DNA reads TGTGCCAGCAGTGCCCTCAAAGAGGACTATGGCTACACCTTC.

The rearrangement uses TRBV27 and TRBJ1-2, with 7 bases matching TRBD1. The germline CDR1 and CDR2 sequences are MNHEY and SMNVEV (reference sequence). The CDR3 is 14 residues long. Trimming cost V 5 bases and J 6 bases; bases outside gene matches: 9. This CDR3 reads CASSPYRGPDGYTF. The CDR3 DNA reads as TGTGCCAGCAGTCCATACAGGGGTCCGGATGGCTACACCTTC.

In its sample, this clonotype was seen many times. V gene TRBV14 combines with J gene TRBJ1-3, with TRBD1 as a possible D gene (6 bases). The germline gives CDR1 SGHDN, CDR2 FVKESK. The CDR3 is 16 amino acids. V lost 3 bases and J lost 4, with 16 bases in between. The CDR3 protein is CASSHRRGLYGNTIYF. CDR3 DNA sequence: TGTGCCAGCAGCCATCGTAGGGGGTTGTACGGAAACACCATATATTTT.

J is TRBJ1-1 and V is TRBV28; D not resolved. The CDR3 is 13 amino acids. With 2 bases removed from V and 4 bases from J, the gap between germline ends came to 8 bases. CDR1 and CDR2 from the germline V gene are MDHEN and SYDVKM. The CDR3 bases are TGTGCCAGCAGTTTAAAGGCGGTCACTGAAGCTTTCTTT. It encodes CASSLKAVTEAFF.

This clonotype has a count of ten or more. J is TRBJ1-1 and V is TRBV18, with D perhaps TRBD1 (5 bases). The CDR3 sequence is 14 residues long. The germline V gene has CDR1 KGHSH and CDR2 LQKENI. With 3 bases removed from V and 3 bases from J, the gap between germline ends came to 11 bases. This chain's CDR3 is CASSPSDSDTEAFF. The CDR3 DNA is TGTGCCAGCTCACCGAGCGACAGCGACACTGAAGCTTTCTTT.

This clonotype was detected ten times or more. The chain carries TRBV7-9 and TRBJ1-1; D might be TRBD1 (6 bases). CDR3 length: 15 amino acids. V dropped 1 base and J dropped 0 bases, with 9 bases sitting between them. CDR1 and CDR2 (germline): SEHNR, FQNEAQ (reference sequence). DNA of the CDR3: TGTGCCAGCAGCTTAGGGTCAGGGGTGAACACTGAAGCTTTCTTT. It codes for CASSLGSGVNTEAFF.

This clonotype was seen at least ten times. The V call is TRBV29-1, the J call TRBJ1-1; TRBD1 might be the D (5 bases). The CDR3 sequence is 14 residues long. Deletions cut 2 bases from V and 5 bases from J, with 15 bases between. Germline V gives CDR1 SQVTM, CDR2 ANQGSEA. The CDR3 protein is CSVEWYTGETEAFF. Written as DNA, the CDR3 is TGCAGCGTTGAATGGTATACGGGGGAAACTGAAGCTTTCTTT.

This clonotype was counted ten times or more. The chain links TRBV29-1 to TRBJ1-1; unclear D gene. Trimming shortened V by 3 bases and J by 0 bases, and 8 bases separated the two germline ends. The CDR3 is made up of 13 amino acids. CDR1 is SQVTM, CDR2 ANQGSEA, per germline. The CDR3 sequence: CSVDVGLNTEAFF. CDR3 bases: TGCAGCGTTGACGTCGGACTGAACACTGAAGCTTTCTTT.

Of note for this clonotype: Possible read error: a much larger clone is one base away. The chain recombines TRBV27 with TRBJ2-2; D is undetermined. CDR3 size: 16 residues. From germline, CDR1 is MNHEY and CDR2 SMNVEV (reference sequence). CDR3 in amino acids: CAISYYTTGPTGELFF. CDR3 coding DNA: TGTGCCATCAGTTACTATACTACTGGACCCACCGGGGAGCTGTTTTTT.

There are many counts of this clonotype. The chain joins TRBV5-6 to TRBJ1-3, with 7 bases matching TRBD1. The CDR3 totals 16 residues. Germline-derived CDR1 and CDR2 are SGHDT and YYEEEE. J was trimmed by 0 bases and V by 4 bases; bases with no gene match: 7. The CDR3 DNA reads TGTGCCAGCAGCCCCGGACAGGCACTCTCTGGAAACACCATATATTTT. Translated, it gives CASSPGQALSGNTIYF.

In this sample, this clonotype turned up many times. The V call is TRBV2, the J call TRBJ1-2; D not resolved. Trimming took 6 bases from V and 2 from J, leaving 13 bases between them. The CDR3 spans 14 residues. Germline V lookup: CDR1 SNHLY, CDR2 FYNNEI. CDR3 in DNA: TGTGCCAGCAGCTCCCGGGCCACGAACTATGGCTACACCTTC. Translated, it gives CASSSRATNYGYTF.

This clonotype was counted at least ten times. The rearrangement joins TRBV20-1 to TRBJ1-1; D might be TRBD1 (5 bases). Trimming left V 3 bases short and J 6 bases short, with 11 bases between. Per the germline V gene, CDR1 is DFQATT and CDR2 is SNEGSKA (reference sequence). CDR3 size: 12 residues. The CDR3 reads CSASPGTPEAFF. DNA for the CDR3: TGCAGTGCTAGCCCGGGGACTCCTGAAGCTTTCTTT.

This clonotype has a count of ten or more. V is TRBV6-2 or TRBV6-3 and J is TRBJ2-5; the D gene is possibly TRBD1 (6 bases). This CDR3 is 13 amino acids long. Germline lookup yields CDR1 MNHEY and CDR2 SVGEGT. V was trimmed by 7 bases and J by 2 bases, leaving 11 bases between them. The CDR3 DNA reads TGTGCCAGCACAGCCAGGGGTCAAGAGACCCAGTACTTC. This translates into CASTARGQETQYF.

The CDR3 bases are TGCAGTGCTCCTACAGGGGGGAACACTGAAGCTTTCTTT. Translating it yields CSAPTGGNTEAFF. The chain links TRBV20-1 to TRBJ1-1; 8 bases match TRBD1. V shed 5 bases and J 1 base; nucleotides not matched to a gene: 3. Germline loops: CDR1 DFQATT, CDR2 SNEGSKA (reference sequence). The length of the CDR3 is 13 residues.

The chain uses TRBV28 and TRBJ2-7, with D hard to call. The V end lost 3 bases, the J end lost 3 bases, and 9 bases lay between the germline ends. CDR1 and CDR2 from the germline V gene are MDHEN and SYDVKM. This CDR3 spans 13 amino acids. The CDR3: CASSFGRLYEQYF. In nucleotides, the CDR3 is TGTGCCAGCAGTTTTGGCAGACTCTACGAGCAGTACTTC.

V gene TRBV6-1 combines with J gene TRBJ1-5; perhaps TRBD1 as D (6 bases). The CDR3 loop spans 15 amino acids. Germline V gives CDR1 MNHNS, CDR2 SASEGT. V dropped 7 bases and J dropped 0 bases, with 13 bases sitting between them. CDR3 in DNA: TGTGCCAGCAAGGGGGAGGTGAATAGCAATCAGCCCCAGCATTTT. As protein: CASKGEVNSNQPQHF.

This clonotype was recorded at least ten times. The genes are TRBV10-3 and TRBJ2-2; TRBD2 aligns across 8 bases. Germline V gives CDR1 ENHRY, CDR2 SYGVKD. The junction had 7 bases not matched to a gene; V was cut back by 11 bases and J by 2 bases. This CDR3 contains 14 residues. In DNA form, the CDR3 reads TGTGCCTCCGGCGGGGGGCTCAACACCGGGGAGCTGTTTTTT. Its protein is CASGGGLNTGELFF.

Ten or more counts support this clonotype. V is TRBV6-1 and J is TRBJ2-7; D uncertain. This CDR3 region has 12 residues. The germline V gene encodes CDR1 MNHNS and CDR2 SASEGT. Trimming stripped 3 bases from V and 2 bases from J, with 5 bases between. The CDR3 is CASSDAAYEQYF. CDR3 coding DNA: TGTGCCAGCAGTGACGCAGCCTACGAGCAGTACTTC.

This clonotype showed up many times. The chain carries TRBV25-1 and TRBJ1-1, with D unclear. V lost 3 bases to trimming and J lost 8 bases, with 16 bases between them. Germline V gene data show CDR1 as MGHDK and CDR2 as SYGVNS. The CDR3 extends over 14 amino acids. CDR3: CASSDVAAAREAFF. In DNA, the CDR3 is TGTGCCAGCAGTGACGTGGCAGCAGCAAGAGAAGCTTTCTTT.

This clonotype showed up just a few times. The rearrangement links TRBV7-2 to TRBJ2-5; a possible D gene is TRBD2 (6 bases). Trimming removed 5 bases from V and 3 bases from J, with 10 bases in between. The CDR3 runs to 13 residues. Germline CDR1 is SGHTA and CDR2 is FQGNSA. The CDR3 region is CASSPGVKETQYF. The CDR3, as DNA: TGTGCCAGCAGCCCGGGGGTGAAAGAGACCCAGTACTTC. Combining the CDR3 with reference TRBV7-2 and TRBJ2-5 gives the whole variable domain GAGVSQSPSNKVTEKGKDVELRCDPISGHTALYWYRQSLGQGLEFLIYFQGNSAPDKSGLPSDRFSAERTGGSVSTLTIQRTQQEDSAVYLCASSPGVKETQYFGPGTRLLVL.

This clonotype was counted ten times or more. V gene TRBV13 combines with J gene TRBJ2-5; the match to TRBD1 covers 7 bases. The V gene's germline CDR1 is PRHDT and CDR2 FYEKMQ (reference sequence). This CDR3 is built from 13 residues. With V trimmed by 5 bases and J by 5 bases, 5 bases remained unmatched. The CDR3 is CASSVRGSETQYF. CDR3 in DNA: TGTGCCAGCAGCGTCAGGGGGAGTGAGACCCAGTACTTC.

This clonotype was seen ten or more times. This sequence joins TRBV6-1 and TRBJ1-2, with D perhaps TRBD1 (5 bases). This CDR3 has 14 amino acids. Germline V gene sequence: CDR1 MNHNS, CDR2 SASEGT. The ends were cut back, 6 bases at V and 3 bases at J, with 14 bases in the middle. CDR3 in amino acids: CASSPEGTDYGYTF. As DNA, the CDR3 is TGTGCCAGCAGCCCAGAGGGGACGGACTATGGCTACACCTTC.

This chain connects TRBV6-1 to TRBJ1-1, with D hard to call. Trimming pared 7 bases from V and 2 bases from J, leaving 11 bases between. This CDR3 comprises 13 residues. Germline V gene data show CDR1 as MNHNS and CDR2 as SASEGT. CDR3 region: CASKEDRNTEAFF. The CDR3 nucleotides read TGTGCCAGCAAAGAAGACCGTAACACTGAAGCTTTCTTT.

This clonotype was detected many times. The rearrangement links TRBV28 to TRBJ2-7, with a tentative D call TRBD1 (5 bases). This CDR3 is 11 amino acids long. Germline CDR1 reads MDHEN; CDR2 reads SYDVKM. The ends were cut back, 2 bases at V and 6 bases at J, with 5 bases in the middle. As DNA, the CDR3 is TGTGCCAGCAGTTTACAGGGCGAGCAGTACTTC. Its translation is CASSLQGEQYF.

This clonotype has a count of ten or more. The chain couples TRBV20-1 to TRBJ1-6; 7 nucleotides agree with TRBD1. Per germline, CDR1 DFQATT and CDR2 SNEGSKA (reference sequence). This CDR3 region has 15 residues. V was clipped by 1 base and J by 7 bases; unmatched bases: 7. CDR3 sequence reads: CSARGLDRSNSPLHF. CDR3 nucleotide sequence: TGCAGTGCTAGAGGGTTGGACAGGTCCAATTCACCCCTCCACTTT.